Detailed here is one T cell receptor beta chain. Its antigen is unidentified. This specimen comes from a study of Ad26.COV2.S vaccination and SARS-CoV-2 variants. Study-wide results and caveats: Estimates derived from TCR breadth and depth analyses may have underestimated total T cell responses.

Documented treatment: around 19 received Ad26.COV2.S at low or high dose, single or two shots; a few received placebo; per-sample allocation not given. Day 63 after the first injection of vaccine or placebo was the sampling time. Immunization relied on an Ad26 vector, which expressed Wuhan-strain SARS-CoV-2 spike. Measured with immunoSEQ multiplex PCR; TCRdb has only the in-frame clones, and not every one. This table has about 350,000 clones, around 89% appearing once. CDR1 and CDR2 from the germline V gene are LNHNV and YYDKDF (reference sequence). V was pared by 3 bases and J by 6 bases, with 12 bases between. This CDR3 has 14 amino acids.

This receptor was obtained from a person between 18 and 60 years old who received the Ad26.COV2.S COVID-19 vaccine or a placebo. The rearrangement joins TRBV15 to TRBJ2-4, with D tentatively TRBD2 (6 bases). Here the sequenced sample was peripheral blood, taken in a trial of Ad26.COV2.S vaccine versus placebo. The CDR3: CATSRGDSSNIQYF. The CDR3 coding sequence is TGTGCCACCAGCAGGGGGGACTCCTCAAACATTCAGTACTTC.